The 2 T cell receptor beta chains reported below all come from one sample, sequenced in a study of cytomegalovirus exposure and HLA in healthy donors. The PCR employed 60 Vbeta primers together with 13 Jbeta primers. Using immunoSEQ multiplex PCR, the repertoire was profiled, and TCRdb retains in-frame clones only, with some absent. The sample has under 200,000 clones; 70% to 85% are singletons. Material: PBMCs. These receptors were obtained from a man aged 45-60 years in good health and CMV-seropositive.

The CDR3 protein is CASRSWGKTQYF. CDR3 DNA sequence: TGTGCCAGCAGGAGTTGGGGCAAGACCCAGTACTTC. The rearrangement joins TRBV6-7 to TRBJ2-5; weak D call: TRBD1 (5 bases). TRBV6-7 is an ORF, with its function uncertain. The CDR3 sequence is 12 residues long. V shed 6 bases and J shed 6 bases, with 11 bases lying between them.

The rearrangement links TRBV4-3 to TRBJ2-7; 10 bases agree with TRBD2. Germline V gene lookup returns CDR1 LGHNA and CDR2 YSLEER. This CDR3 contains 17 residues. The junction had 9 bases not matched to a gene; V was cut back by 2 bases and J by 2 bases. The CDR3 DNA follows: TGCGCCAGCAGCCAAAGCCTGATAGCGGGGGGACCCTACGAGCAGTACTTC. Translation gives CASSQSLIAGGPYEQYF.